This TCR beta chain was sequenced during a study of CD8+CD57+ T cells in acquired aplastic anemia. In the study overall: Quantities of DNA derived from sorted CD4+ and CD8+ cells averaged around 3 ug. Study outcomes and limitations: Patients and controls shared roughly 30 CD8+ CDR3 sequences, which appeared highly expressed in patients and within their immunodominant clones.

This clonotype was counted at least ten times. Antigen unknown. Looked up from germline, CDR1 is SGHNT and CDR2 is YYREEE (reference sequence). The trim removed 0 bases at V and 6 bases at J, leaving 5 bases unmatched. The CDR3 contains 14 residues. Genomic DNA acted as the template from which TCR beta VDJ combination and CDR3 sequence profiling were carried out. TCRdb reprocessed the reads with MiXCR, giving one entry per CDR3 protein. The sample has 150,000 to 200,000 distinct CDR3 sequences, around half seen once. Patients who underwent sequencing had shown CD8+CD57+ cell expansion by flow cytometry. Receipt of therapy had not occurred in any patient by the time of blood sampling.

Material: sorted CD4+, CD8+, or CD8+CD57+ T cells (not recorded which) from PBMCs. The TCR comes from a human donor with aplastic anemia. The chain uses TRBV5-4 and TRBJ1-2; 7 bases map to TRBD1. CDR3 region: CASSLGQGFDGYTF. The DNA of the CDR3 is TGTGCCAGCAGCTTGGGACAGGGTTTTGATGGCTACACCTTC.